This TCR beta chain was captured by sequencing in a study of blood T cell repertoires in COVID-19. Whole-study context: The samples span acute and convalescent COVID-19 from the United States, Italy and Spain. The analysed material was cDNA or gDNA that came from T cells, B-cell-depleted T cells, or PBMCs.

The germline V gene encodes CDR1 SGHTA and CDR2 FQGTGA. The junction had 4 bases not matched to a gene; V was cut back by 5 bases and J by 3 bases. The CDR3 runs 14 residues. Methods used by the authors: Reference gene primer amplification gave estimated nucleated cell counts. The protocol was immunoSEQ multiplex PCR, while the TCRdb copy is restricted to in-frame clones and leaves out a portion. For V, J and clone size, that table is used; D and trimming come from the DNA. This sample has 200,000 to 300,000 clones; under 90% occur once, and the top ten carry 4.2%. V is TRBV7-3 and J is TRBJ1-3; 7 bases agree with TRBD1. The sequenced material came from peripheral blood. The receptor was derived from a man aged 55 to 70 with acute or convalescent COVID-19. The CDR3 sequence is CASSEQGSGNTIYF. The CDR3 coding sequence is TGTGCCAGCAGCGAACAGGGGAGTGGAAACACCATATATTTT.